The TCR beta chain under discussion was sequenced for a study of blood T cells in healthy people across ages. Peripheral blood, around 10 milliliters per donor, was collected. PCR was performed a second time for about 7 to 11 cycles using a sample-barcoded 5' primer and a J-beta primer mix. There were at least 2.5 million CDR3-containing paired-end reads obtained from each sample. TCRdb reprocessed the 5' RACE reads via MiXCR and lists one record per CDR3 protein. Here the sample spans about 800,000 distinct CDR3 sequences, roughly 60% being singletons. Remarks on this clonotype: Its target is unknown.

Regarding the study as a whole: Researchers judged that diversity estimates from one million T cells fell short of true values.

The sequencing sample was made of blood. The source is a man aged 30 to 39 in good health.

DNA of the CDR3: TGTGCCTACAGCCCTGCGTGGAGTCAGCCCCAGCATTTT. The encoded protein is CAYSPAWSQPQHF. This chain links TRBV6-6 with TRBJ1-5, with unresolved D. Trimming removed 11 bases from V and 6 bases from J, with 17 bases in between. Germline V gene lookup returns CDR1 MNHNY and CDR2 SVGAGI (reference sequence). The CDR3 covers 13 residues.